These T cell receptor beta chains were read from a single sample in a study of cytomegalovirus exposure and HLA in healthy donors. Sequencing used immunoSEQ multiplex PCR; TCRdb keeps in-frame clones, though not all of them. The profile shows approximately 89,000 clones, under 85% of them singletons. Material: PBMCs. The receptors stem from a male donor in good health and CMV-seronegative. Each CDR3 is given with its conserved first and last residue. D genes are given only for firm matches. Rows may omit the clone size; those that give it use once, few, many or a size class.

>TRBJ2-7|once|TRBV28|TRBD2
CASSLGTSGGFSYEQYF
TGTGCCAGCAGTCTTGGGACTAGCGGGGGATTCTCCTACGAGCAGTACTTC
>TRBJ2-1|.|TRBV27|.
CASSLWFLSGLGTYNEQFF
TGTGCCAGCAGTTTATGGTTCCTTTCAGGGCTTGGGACCTACAATGAGCAGTTCTTC
>TRBJ1-1|.|TRBV11-2|.
CASSHKTENTEAFF
TGTGCCAGCAGCCACAAGACAGAGAACACTGAAGCTTTCTTT
>TRBJ1-1|.|TRBV5-8|TRBD1
CASSLGDRPNTEAFF
TGTGCCAGCAGCTTGGGGGACAGGCCGAACACTGAAGCTTTCTTT
>TRBJ2-1|medium-sized|TRBV6-4|TRBD2
CASSEGTSGSNEQFF
TGTGCCAGCAGTGAGGGGACTAGCGGGAGCAATGAGCAGTTCTTC
>TRBJ2-2|.|TRBV10-3|.
CAIRRASDTGELFF
TGTGCCATCAGGAGGGCCTCCGACACCGGGGAGCTGTTTTTT
>TRBJ1-1|.|TRBV6-5|TRBD1
CASSFSTGGRPAEAFF
TGTGCCAGCAGTTTCTCGACAGGGGGGAGACCCGCTGAAGCTTTCTTT
>TRBJ1-5|few|TRBV2|TRBD1
CASSGQGARQPQHF
TGTGCCAGCAGTGGACAGGGGGCTCGACAGCCCCAGCATTTT
>TRBJ2-7|.|TRBV5-6|.
CASSLGSTYEQYF
TGTGCCAGCAGCTTGGGATCTACCTACGAGCAGTACTTC
>TRBJ1-5|.|TRBV7-2|.
CASSLGTSQFDSNQPQHF
TGTGCCAGCAGCTTGGGGACAAGCCAGTTCGACAGCAATCAGCCCCAGCATTTT
>TRBJ2-5|.|TRBV7-2|TRBD2
CASSSRASRGGETQYF
TGTGCCAGCAGCAGCCGGGCCTCCCGGGGGGGTGAGACCCAGTACTTC
>TRBJ2-7|.|TRBV2|.
CASSEVRDYEQYF
TGTGCCAGCAGTGAAGTGAGGGATTACGAGCAGTACTTC
>TRBJ2-5|.|TRBV5-1|TRBD2
CASSLYIAGGQETQYF
TGCGCCAGCAGCTTGTATATAGCGGGGGGCCAAGAGACCCAGTACTTC
>TRBJ2-7|.|TRBV29-1|.
CSVEDRSNEQYF
TGCAGCGTTGAGGACAGAAGCAACGAGCAGTACTTC
>TRBJ1-5|.|TRBV27|.
CASSGGIDQPQHF
TGTGCCAGCAGTGGCGGGATTGATCAGCCCCAGCATTTT
>TRBJ2-3|few|TRBV4-3|TRBD1
CASSHQPGQGADTQYF
TGCGCCAGCAGCCATCAACCGGGACAGGGGGCAGATACGCAGTATTTT
>TRBJ2-1|.|TRBV18|TRBD1
CASSQPGQGARGNEQFF
TGTGCCAGCTCACAACCGGGACAGGGAGCCCGCGGCAATGAGCAGTTCTTC